The rows below give T cell receptor beta chains drawn from one sample of a study of blood T cell repertoires in COVID-19. Only in-frame clones appear in the TCRdb table, and some are missing; sequencing was by immunoSEQ multiplex PCR. Here the sample spans about 120,000 clones, over 65% being singletons. Sequenced input: peripheral blood. Receptors were obtained from a woman in her forties with acute or convalescent COVID-19. The CDR3 runs from the conserved cysteine through the conserved F or W. The order of the fields is clone size, V gene, D gene, J gene, CDR3 protein, CDR3 DNA. The D gene is left open where the match is weak. Part of the rows lack a size; the others show once, few, many or a class for expanded clones.

>once|TRBV6-1|TRBD2|TRBJ2-5
CASSDYLAGGQETQYF
TGTGCCAGCAGTGATTATCTAGCGGGGGGCCAAGAGACCCAGTACTTC
>NA|TRBV7-2|NA|TRBJ2-3
CASSLLLADTQYF
TGTGCCAGCAGCTTACTACTAGCAGATACGCAGTATTTT
>NA|TRBV6-5|NA|TRBJ2-7
CASSYSGGLAYEQYF
TGTGCCAGCAGTTACTCGGGGGGTTTAGCCTACGAGCAGTACTTC
>once|TRBV7-2|TRBD2|TRBJ2-7
CASSLGRGKGYEQYF
TGTGCCAGCAGCTTAGGGCGGGGGAAGGGTTACGAGCAGTACTTC
>NA|TRBV30|NA|TRBJ2-7
CAWSSRSHEQYF
TGTGCCTGGAGTTCCAGATCCCACGAGCAGTACTTC
>NA|TRBV18|NA|TRBJ1-1
CASSPRSEAFF
TGTGCCAGCTCACCGAGGAGTGAAGCTTTCTTT
>NA|TRBV27|NA|TRBJ1-6
CASTTFSPENSPLHF
TGTGCCAGCACCACTTTTAGCCCCGAAAATTCACCCCTCCACTTT
>NA|TRBV5-1|TRBD1|TRBJ1-2
CASSQTSRTGGADYGYTF
TGCGCCAGCAGCCAGACTAGTAGGACAGGGGGCGCCGACTATGGCTACACCTTC
>NA|TRBV3-1/TRBV3-2|TRBD1|TRBJ1-3
CASSHGQVGGNTIYF
TGTGCCAGCAGCCATGGACAGGTTGGGGGAAACACCATATATTTT
>NA|TRBV27|TRBD1|TRBJ1-5
CASSWTGGGPTPQHF
TGTGCCAGCAGTTGGACAGGGGGCGGCCCGACGCCCCAGCATTTT
>NA|TRBV7-9|TRBD1|TRBJ1-5
CASSSQGAGIGNQPQHF
TGTGCCAGCAGCTCACAGGGGGCTGGGATCGGCAATCAGCCCCAGCATTTT
>NA|TRBV25-1|NA|TRBJ1-4
CASSEGGATNEKLFF
TGTGCCAGCAGTGAAGGCGGGGCCACTAATGAAAAACTGTTTTTT
>NA|TRBV5-1|TRBD2|TRBJ2-4
CASSSGLDFVRNF
TGCGCCAGCAGCTCGGGACTAGATTTCGTTCGGAACTTC
>NA|TRBV6-5|NA|TRBJ1-5
CASSYGGGYQPQHF
TGTGCCAGCAGTTACGGCGGGGGGTATCAGCCCCAGCATTTT
>NA|TRBV4-2|TRBD2|TRBJ2-1
CASSQDTSGGPTIGEQFF
TGTGCCAGCAGCCAAGATACTAGCGGGGGACCCACTATAGGTGAGCAGTTCTTC
>NA|TRBV12-3/TRBV12-4|NA|TRBJ2-1
CASRGNEQFF
TGTGCCAGCCGGGGCAATGAGCAGTTCTTC
>once|TRBV27|NA|TRBJ1-5
CASSLFGNHQPQHF
TGTGCCAGCAGTTTATTCGGGAACCATCAGCCCCAGCATTTT
>NA|TRBV6-6|NA|TRBJ1-1
CASRQGLNTEAFF
TGTGCCAGCAGACAGGGATTGAACACTGAAGCTTTCTTT
>NA|TRBV18|NA|TRBJ2-5
CASSPQGVETQYF
TGTGCCAGCTCACCACAAGGGGTAGAGACCCAGTACTTC
>NA|TRBV7-3|NA|TRBJ1-2
CASSLTPKSKDRANYGYYGYTF
TGTGCCAGCAGCTTAACGCCAAAATCGAAGGACAGAGCTAACTATGGCTACTATGGCTACACCTTC
>NA|TRBV18|NA|TRBJ1-2
CASSPDGNLYGYTF
TGTGCCAGCTCACCGGACGGGAATCTCTATGGCTACACCTTC
>NA|TRBV18|NA|TRBJ1-5
CASSPNQGGSNQPQHF
TGTGCCAGCTCACCCAATCAGGGTGGCAGCAATCAGCCCCAGCATTTT
>NA|TRBV6-2/TRBV6-3|TRBD1|TRBJ1-1
CASSRGTAITEAFF
TGTGCCAGCAGTCGTGGGACAGCCATCACTGAAGCTTTCTTT
>NA|TRBV7-9|TRBD1|TRBJ1-5
CASSSDRGSNQPQHF
TGTGCCAGCAGCTCTGACAGGGGTAGCAATCAGCCCCAGCATTTT
>NA|TRBV12-5|NA|TRBJ2-3
CASGLDPRLGGSDTQYF
TGTGCTAGTGGTTTGGACCCAAGACTTGGCGGGTCAGATACGCAGTATTTT
>NA|TRBV7-9|TRBD1|TRBJ1-2
CASSPRGDNYGYTF
TGTGCCAGCAGCCCCAGGGGGGATAACTATGGCTACACCTTC
>NA|TRBV12-3/TRBV12-4|NA|TRBJ1-1
CASRETGNTEAFF
TGTGCCAGCAGGGAGACAGGGAACACTGAAGCTTTCTTT
>NA|TRBV18|NA|TRBJ1-5
CASSGQSNQPQHF
TGTGCCAGCTCAGGGCAGTCTAATCAGCCCCAGCATTTT
>NA|TRBV6-5|NA|TRBJ1-3
CASKRATSGNTIYF
TGTGCCAGCAAGAGGGCAACCTCTGGAAACACCATATATTTT
>NA|TRBV18|NA|TRBJ1-2
CASSLSGGANYGYTF
TGTGCCAGCTCTCTTTCTGGAGGGGCGAACTATGGCTACACCTTC
>NA|TRBV3-1/TRBV3-2|TRBD1|TRBJ2-3
CASSPRTGFQYF
TGTGCCAGCAGCCCCCGGACAGGGTTTCAGTATTTT
>NA|TRBV5-1|NA|TRBJ1-6
CASSLARTDHNSPLHF
TGCGCCAGCAGCTTGGCAAGGACAGACCATAATTCACCCCTCCACTTT
>NA|TRBV15|TRBD1|TRBJ1-1
CATSRVGVRQGFSGAFF
TGTGCCACCAGCAGAGTGGGGGTCAGACAGGGTTTTTCGGGAGCTTTCTTT
>NA|TRBV10-3|NA|TRBJ2-7
CAISDQRTLYEQYF
TGTGCCATCAGTGATCAAAGGACTCTCTACGAGCAGTACTTC
>NA|TRBV9|TRBD2|TRBJ2-7
CASSVGLAGASSYEQYF
TGTGCCAGCAGCGTAGGACTAGCGGGGGCGAGCTCCTACGAGCAGTACTTC
>NA|TRBV25-1|NA|TRBJ2-2
CASSVLGDTGELFF
TGTGCCAGCAGTGTTCTCGGGGATACCGGGGAGCTGTTTTTT
>NA|TRBV27|NA|TRBJ1-1
CASSLGGGGTEAFF
TGTGCCAGCAGTTTAGGGGGGGGAGGCACTGAAGCTTTCTTT
>once|TRBV29-1|NA|TRBJ1-6
CSVAGPGHNSPLHF
TGCAGCGTGGCAGGGCCAGGGCATAATTCACCCCTCCACTTT
>NA|TRBV2|TRBD1|TRBJ1-1
CASRGQPNTEAFF
TGTGCCAGCAGGGGACAGCCGAACACTGAAGCTTTCTTT
>NA|TRBV10-2|TRBD2|TRBJ2-2
CASSEISGGYTGELFF
TGCGCCAGCAGTGAGATTAGCGGGGGTTACACCGGGGAGCTGTTTTTT
>NA|TRBV5-4|TRBD2|TRBJ2-3
CAHRAGPGADTQYF
TGTGCCCACCGAGCGGGGCCCGGCGCAGATACGCAGTATTTT
>NA|TRBV19|TRBD1|TRBJ1-5
CASSTRHPDRPQPQHF
TGTGCCAGTAGTACCCGACACCCGGACAGGCCCCAGCCCCAGCATTTT
>NA|TRBV6-1|NA|TRBJ1-3
CASSAERQAPGNTIYF
TGTGCCAGCAGTGCGGAACGACAGGCCCCTGGAAACACCATATATTTT
>NA|TRBV6-6|TRBD1|TRBJ1-5
CASSYFPGGSNQPQHF
TGTGCCAGCAGTTACTTCCCAGGGGGCTCTAATCAGCCCCAGCATTTT